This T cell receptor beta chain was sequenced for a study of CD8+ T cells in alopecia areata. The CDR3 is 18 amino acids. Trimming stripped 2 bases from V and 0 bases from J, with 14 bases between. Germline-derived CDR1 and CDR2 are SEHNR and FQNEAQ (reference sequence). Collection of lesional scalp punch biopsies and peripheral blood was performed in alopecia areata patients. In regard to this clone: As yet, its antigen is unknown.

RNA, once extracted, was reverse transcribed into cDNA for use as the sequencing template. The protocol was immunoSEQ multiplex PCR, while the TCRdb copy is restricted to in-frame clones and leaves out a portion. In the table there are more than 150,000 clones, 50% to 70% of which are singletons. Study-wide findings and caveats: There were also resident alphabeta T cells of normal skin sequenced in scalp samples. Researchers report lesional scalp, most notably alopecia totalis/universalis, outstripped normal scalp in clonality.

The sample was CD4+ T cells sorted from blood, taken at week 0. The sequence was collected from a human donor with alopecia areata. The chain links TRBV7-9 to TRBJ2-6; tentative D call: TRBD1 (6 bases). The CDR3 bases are TGTGCCAGCAGCTTATTAACCCTACAGGGCTCTGGGGCCAACGTCCTGACTTTC. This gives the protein CASSLLTLQGSGANVLTF.